These 10 T cell receptor beta chains were sequenced from one sample in a study of T-cell reconstitution after alpha-beta-depleted transplantation in children. Using unique molecular identifiers, the investigators prepared the TCRbeta library. TCRdb reprocessed the PCR reads with MiXCR, giving one entry per CDR3 protein. Altogether around 500,000 distinct CDR3 sequences are present, around 23% being singletons, with the ten largest covering around an eighth. This specimen consisted of PBMCs, mostly from graft donor cells, obtained 360 days after TCRalphabeta/CD19-depleted stem cell transplant. Receptors were obtained from a boy under two years old who had a stem cell transplant for acute myeloid leukemia, so the T cells may come from the graft donor.

This clonotype was found many times. The chain couples TRBV12-3 or TRBV12-4 to TRBJ2-5; tentatively, D is TRBD2 (5 bases). The length of the CDR3 is 13 residues. V was cut by 3 bases and J by 3 bases, with 8 bases left in between. This CDR3 is CASSFSGKETQYF. The DNA of the CDR3 is TGTGCCAGCAGTTTCTCGGGGAAAGAGACCCAGTACTTC.

This sequence joins TRBV7-2 and TRBJ2-1; 7 bases are shared with TRBD2. Germline loops: CDR1 SGHTA, CDR2 FQGNSA. Trimming took 5 bases from V and 5 from J; bases not matched to a gene: 12. The CDR3 is 16 amino acids. CDR3 DNA: TGTGCCAGCAGCCGCCTAGGAGCGGGGAAGGACAATGAGCAGTTCTTC. Amino acid sequence: CASSRLGAGKDNEQFF.

The chain is built from TRBV10-3 and TRBJ1-2, with 9 bases fitting TRBD1. V shed 6 bases and J 4 bases; nucleotides not matched to a gene: 6. This CDR3 spans 14 amino acids. Germline loops: CDR1 ENHRY, CDR2 SYGVKD. CDR3 residues: CAIRGQGGAYGYTF. Written as DNA, the CDR3 is TGTGCCATCAGGGGACAGGGAGGGGCCTATGGCTACACCTTC.

Ten or more counts support this clonotype. V usage is TRBV29-1 and J usage is TRBJ2-3; D gene ambiguous. CDR1 is SQVTM, CDR2 ANQGSEA, per germline. The CDR3 totals 11 residues. Trimming stripped 4 bases from V and 2 bases from J, with 4 bases between. The CDR3 DNA is TGCAGCGTTGGGTACACAGATACGCAGTATTTT. Translated: CSVGYTDTQYF.

This clonotype was counted only a few times. The J gene is TRBJ2-3, the V gene TRBV20-1; D might be TRBD1 or TRBD2, each matching 5 bases. With 6 bases removed from V and 5 bases from J, the gap between germline ends came to 15 bases. The germline V gene encodes CDR1 DFQATT and CDR2 SNEGSKA (reference sequence). This CDR3 region has 13 residues. In DNA form, the CDR3 reads TGCAGTGCCGGGACCCAAGAGGGAGATACGCAGTATTTT. It is translated as CSAGTQEGDTQYF.

This clonotype was found a few times. V usage is TRBV7-3 and J usage is TRBJ2-1; no reliable D call. The germline gives CDR1 SGHTA, CDR2 FQGTGA. The CDR3 covers 13 residues. Trimming pared 1 base from V and 4 bases from J, leaving 5 bases between. The CDR3 DNA follows: TGTGCCAGCAGCTTAAAGGTTTACAATGAGCAGTTCTTC. It translates to CASSLKVYNEQFF.

This clonotype was observed a few times. This chain joins TRBV7-3 and TRBJ2-6, with D maybe TRBD2 (6 bases). The germline V and J ends were trimmed by 3 bases and 3 bases, with 9 bases remaining between them. CDR1 is SGHTA and CDR2 is FQGTGA in the germline V gene. This CDR3 has 15 residues. The DNA for the CDR3 is TGTGCCAGCAGCTTTGGCGGGATTGGGGCCAACGTCCTGACTTTC. Encoded protein: CASSFGGIGANVLTF.

This clonotype was observed at least ten times. This chain uses TRBV15 with TRBJ2-3; 8 bases align to TRBD2. The CDR3 covers 19 residues. Looked up from germline, CDR1 is LNHNV and CDR2 is YYDKDF (reference sequence). Trimming removed 0 bases from V and 2 bases from J; junction bases left unmatched: 13. In DNA, the CDR3 is TGTGCCACCAGCAGAGATAGGAAAGTGGTAGCGGGACTCACAGATACGCAGTATTTT. Translated, it gives CATSRDRKVVAGLTDTQYF. The full variable domain, its missing parts supplied by reference TRBV15 and TRBJ2-3, is DAMVIQNPRYQVTQFGKPVTLSCSQTLNHNVMYWYQQKSSQAPKLLFHYYDKDFNNEADTPDNFQSRRPNTSFCFLDIRSPGLGDTAMYLCATSRDRKVVAGLTDTQYFGPGTRLTVL.

Worth noting for this clonotype: A single base separates this from a much larger clone, so it may be a read error. The rearrangement joins TRBV12-3 or TRBV12-4 to TRBJ2-2; 8 bases align to TRBD1. The CDR3 is made up of 15 amino acids. J was trimmed by 0 bases and V by 6 bases; bases with no gene match: 3. Written as DNA, the CDR3 is TGTGCCAGCAGGCTACAGGGGGCGAACACCGGGGAGCTGTTTTTT. Translated: CASRLQGANTGELFF.

This clonotype was counted only a few times. The V gene is TRBV12-3 or TRBV12-4, the J gene TRBJ2-1; D uncertain. The CDR3 totals 15 residues. V was cut by 2 bases and J by 0 bases, with 8 bases left in between. DNA for the CDR3: TGTGCCAGCAGTTTACCCTTGAGCTCCTACAATGAGCAGTTCTTC. It specifies CASSLPLSSYNEQFF.